The clone carrying this T cell receptor (beta chain) came up a few times. Its antigen is not identified. Looked up from germline, CDR1 is SQVTM and CDR2 is ANQGSEA. V lost 1 base and J lost 0; bases outside the gene matches: 2. This CDR3 is 14 amino acids long. This record comes from a study of T cells in Graves' hyperthyroidism and ophthalmopathy. Among the patients, aged 18 to 65, hyperthyroidism was newly diagnosed and had lasted under 2 months. Exclusion of patients followed from uncontrolled infection, other autoimmune disease, pregnancy or lactation. Diagnosis relied on clinical symptoms, serum thyroxine and TRAb, thyroid ultrasound and orbital computed tomography. Whole-study findings and limits: Model output signaled ophthalmopathy a median 6.5 months ahead of onset.

RNA transcripts provided the source from which TCR beta CDR3 regions were amplified. HTBI primers were employed in a first-round RT-PCR of the TCR CDR3. MiXCR was run by TCRdb on the multiplex PCR reads, yielding one entry per CDR3 protein. The data contain about 290,000 distinct CDR3 sequences, 13% of them singletons. The source material was blood. This clonotype was obtained from a woman younger than 45 with Graves' hyperthyroidism that later progressed to Graves' ophthalmopathy. The chain has TRBV29-1 and TRBJ1-2; 7 nucleotides match TRBD1. The CDR3 nucleotides are TGCAGCGTTGAAGTAGGGACAGCTAACTATGGCTACACCTTC. It encodes CSVEVGTANYGYTF.